These 26 T cell receptor beta chains were sequenced from one sample in a study of blood T cell repertoires in COVID-19. The assay was immunoSEQ multiplex PCR, and TCRdb's table has in-frame clones only and misses some. Of some 70,000 clones listed, approximately 80% are singletons. Sequencing input: peripheral blood. The receptors stem from a man over 45 with COVID-19, enrolled during active disease.

This clone was detected only a few times. The V call is TRBV10-1, the J call TRBJ2-7, with D tentatively TRBD1 (5 bases). The germline V gene has CDR1 WNHNN and CDR2 SYGVQD (reference sequence). The CDR3 totals 13 residues. V was clipped by 4 bases and J by 8 bases, with 15 bases between them. The CDR3 here is CASSGDRSTKQYF. CDR3 nucleotide sequence: TGCGCCAGCAGTGGTGACAGATCTACGAAGCAGTACTTC.

V is TRBV4-3 and J is TRBJ2-1; 8 nucleotides match TRBD2. V lost 8 bases, J lost 1 base, and 7 bases stayed unmatched. Germline lookup yields CDR1 LGHNA and CDR2 YSLEER. The length of the CDR3 is 15 residues. The CDR3 DNA follows: TGCGCCAGCGGAGATAGCGGGACGTCCTACAATGAGCAGTTCTTC. It yields the protein CASGDSGTSYNEQFF.

V gene TRBV11-2 combines with J gene TRBJ2-5, with 10 positions matching TRBD1. Trimming cost V 4 bases and J 1 base; bases outside gene matches: 3. Germline values: CDR1 SGHAT, CDR2 FQNNGV. This CDR3 is built from 15 residues. DNA for the CDR3: TGTGCCAGCAGCTCTGACAGGGGGCTCCAAGAGACCCAGTACTTC. Its translation is CASSSDRGLQETQYF.

This clone was seen just once. The chain employs TRBV3-1 (or the pseudogene TRBV3-2) and TRBJ2-7, with a tentative D call TRBD1 (6 bases). The germline gives CDR1 LGHDT, CDR2 YNNKEL (reference sequence). V was trimmed by 4 bases and J by 5 bases, leaving 15 bases between them. The CDR3 consists of 14 residues. CDR3: CASSLWGQPHEQYF. The CDR3 DNA is TGTGCCAGCAGCCTTTGGGGGCAGCCACACGAGCAGTACTTC.

The chain carries TRBV25-1 and TRBJ2-3; D perhaps matches TRBD1 (6 bases). CDR1 is MGHDK, CDR2 SYGVNS, per germline. The V end lost 7 bases, the J end lost 0 bases, and 14 bases lay between the germline ends. The length of the CDR3 is 15 residues. This CDR3 reads CASTSWTASTDTQYF. CDR3 nucleotides: TGTGCCAGCACCTCTTGGACAGCTAGCACAGATACGCAGTATTTT.

This clone was counted only a few times. The rearrangement joins TRBV7-9 to TRBJ2-5; unclear D gene. This CDR3 is built from 14 residues. Trimming took off 5 bases at V and 2 bases at J, with 12 bases between the two ends. CDR1 SEHNR and CDR2 FQNEAQ come from the germline V gene (reference sequence). This CDR3 reads CASSTVPGQETQYF. The CDR3 DNA is TGTGCCAGCAGCACCGTCCCGGGTCAAGAGACCCAGTACTTC.

This clone occurred a few times. The DNA is omitted, as the CDR3 cannot be located on it reliably, and the CDR3 follows TCRdb's listing. This chain joins TRBV5-1 and TRBJ1-3; TRBD1 reflects the table's D call only, with no check against the DNA. CDR1 is SGHRS, CDR2 YFSETQ, per germline. Counting both end residues, the CDR3 totals 17 amino acids. The CDR3 is CASSPSLSGVSGNTIYF.

The chain couples TRBV5-1 to TRBJ1-1; D gene uncertain. The CDR3 contains 11 residues. Germline V gene lookup returns CDR1 SGHRS and CDR2 YFSETQ. The V end lost 4 bases, the J end lost 1 base, and 2 bases lay between the germline ends. The CDR3 DNA follows: TGCGCCAGCAGCCAGAACACTGAAGCTTTCTTT. Translated, it gives CASSQNTEAFF.

The chain carries TRBV5-1 and TRBJ2-3; 13 bases map to TRBD2. Trimming cost V 4 bases and J 0 bases; bases outside gene matches: 8. This CDR3 spans 18 amino acids. CDR1 is SGHRS, CDR2 YFSETQ, per germline. This CDR3 is CASSPGLAGRHSTDTQYF. CDR3 nucleotides: TGCGCCAGCAGCCCGGGACTAGCGGGACGCCATAGCACAGATACGCAGTATTTT.

The gene calls are TRBV28 and TRBJ1-2; D is ambiguous. The germline CDR1 and CDR2 sequences are MDHEN and SYDVKM. The CDR3 runs 14 residues. V lost 4 bases, J lost 4 bases, and 13 bases lay in between. The CDR3 nucleotides are TGTGCCAGCAGTTCCCCGACTGTGACCTATGGCTACACCTTC. Amino acids: CASSSPTVTYGYTF.

This chain links TRBV28 with TRBJ1-1; D possibly corresponds to TRBD1 (6 bases). V was pared by 4 bases and J by 3 bases, with 18 bases between. Germline V lookup: CDR1 MDHEN, CDR2 SYDVKM. This CDR3 spans 16 amino acids. CDR3 nucleotide sequence: TGTGCCAGCAGTTCCCCGGGACATCCGCGGGACACTGAAGCTTTCTTT. Its protein product is CASSSPGHPRDTEAFF.

The gene calls are TRBV19 and TRBJ1-5; 8 nucleotides match TRBD1. With 7 bases clipped from V and 2 bases from J, the junction kept 4 bases outside the gene matches. Looked up from germline, CDR1 is LNHDA and CDR2 is SQIVND (reference sequence). This CDR3 contains 14 residues. The DNA for the CDR3 is TGTGCCAGTAAGGACAGGGCTCGCAATCAGCCCCAGCATTTT. Protein sequence: CASKDRARNQPQHF.

The rearrangement joins TRBV10-3 to TRBJ1-4; tentative D call: TRBD1 (5 bases). The CDR3 is 17 amino acids. CDR1 and CDR2 from the germline V gene are ENHRY and SYGVKD. With 2 bases removed from V and 2 bases from J, the gap between germline ends came to 15 bases. CDR3 bases: TGTGCCATCAGTGAGCTTGGGGGGTTGGCGACTAATGAAAAACTGTTTTTT. Translation gives CAISELGGLATNEKLFF.

This clone was counted only a few times. The CDR3 DNA is TGTGCCACCAGCAGAGAGGGCCTCTCTGGGGCCAACGTCCTGACTTTC. Residues: CATSREGLSGANVLTF. The rearrangement joins TRBV15 to TRBJ2-6; D gene ambiguous. Trimming took off 0 bases at V and 0 bases at J, with 6 bases between the two ends. This CDR3 spans 16 amino acids. Germline CDR1 LNHNV, CDR2 YYDKDF (reference sequence).

Only one count was recorded for this clone. Germline is not matched at one junction end, which may reflect a read error. J is TRBJ2-1 and V is TRBV7-7; 10 positions agree with TRBD2. The CDR3 spans 15 residues. From germline, CDR1 is SSHAT and CDR2 FNYEAQ (reference sequence). The CDR3 is CASSLGTSANNEQFF. CDR3 in DNA: TGTGCTAGCAGCTTAGGGACTAGCGCCAACAATGAGCAGTTCTTC.

V and J are TRBV30 and TRBJ2-3; TRBD2 matches at 10 bases. J was trimmed by 5 bases and V by 5 bases; bases with no gene match: 7. The germline CDR1 and CDR2 sequences are GTSNPN and SVGIG (reference sequence). The CDR3 length is 14 residues. CDR3 nucleotides: TGTGCCTGGGGGCTAGCGGGGGCTCAAGATACGCAGTATTTT. Translation: CAWGLAGAQDTQYF.

The chain joins TRBV11-1 to TRBJ1-2; 8 bases align to TRBD1. Germline trimming cut 8 bases from V and 4 bases from J; bases unmatched to any gene: 12. From germline, CDR1 is SGHAT and CDR2 FQDESV (reference sequence). This CDR3 is 15 amino acids long. The DNA of the CDR3 is TGTGCCAGCGGCGGGGCAGGGGGCAGTATCTATGGCTACACCTTC. It codes for CASGGAGGSIYGYTF.

This clone was counted once. The chain couples TRBV7-3 to TRBJ2-3; D is uncertain. The V end was cut by 8 bases, the J end by 2 bases, with 14 bases between. The CDR3 length is 14 residues. From germline, CDR1 is SGHTA and CDR2 FQGTGA. CDR3 amino acids: CASSVASNTDTQYF. CDR3 nucleotide sequence: TGTGCCAGCTCGGTTGCCTCAAACACAGATACGCAGTATTTT.

The rearrangement links TRBV28 to TRBJ2-7; 8 bases fit TRBD2. The CDR3 sequence is 13 residues long. Per the germline V gene, CDR1 is MDHEN and CDR2 is SYDVKM. The V gene end was trimmed by 6 bases and the J gene end by 5 bases; junction bases not matched to a gene: 6. CDR3: CASRSSGRHEQYF. In DNA form, the CDR3 reads TGTGCCAGCAGATCCAGCGGGAGACACGAGCAGTACTTC.

The chain uses TRBV9 and TRBJ1-1; possibly TRBD1 for D (5 bases). The CDR3 loop spans 13 amino acids. V was pared by 4 bases and J by 1 base, with 8 bases between. CDR1 is SGDLS, CDR2 YYNGEE, per germline. In DNA, the CDR3 is TGTGCCAGCAGCAGTACAGGGAACACTGAAGCTTTCTTT. Its translation: CASSSTGNTEAFF. Looking up the rest from reference TRBV9 and TRBJ1-1 gives the full variable domain: DSGVTQTPKHLITATGQRVTLRCSPRSGDLSVYWYQQSLDQGLQFLIQYYNGEERAKGNILERFSAQQFPDLHSELNLSSLELGDSALYFCASSSTGNTEAFFGQGTRLTVV.

The V call is TRBV6-2 or TRBV6-3, the J call TRBJ2-2; D is uncertain. CDR1 is MNHEY, CDR2 SVGEGT, per germline. The CDR3 runs to 18 residues. V lost 1 base to trimming and J lost 1 base, with 16 bases between them. The CDR3 region has the DNA TGTGCCAGCAGTTACTATTCATTTAGTCCATTGAACACCGGGGAGCTGTTTTTT. Amino acid sequence: CASSYYSFSPLNTGELFF.

This rearrangement joins TRBV5-6 to TRBJ2-7; 9 bases align to TRBD1. CDR3 length: 15 amino acids. Trimming at V came to 6 bases and at J to 2 bases, leaving 9 bases not matched to a gene. From germline, CDR1 is SGHDT and CDR2 YYEEEE. CDR3: CASKWEGQGAYEQYF. The CDR3 DNA follows: TGTGCCAGCAAGTGGGAGGGACAGGGCGCCTACGAGCAGTACTTC.

V usage is TRBV29-1 and J usage is TRBJ2-1; 12 nucleotides line up with TRBD2. Germline V CDR1 and CDR2: SQVTM, ANQGSEA. J lost 1 base, V lost 5 bases, and 6 bases had no gene match. This CDR3 contains 16 residues. The CDR3 region is CSVPGTSGLSYNEQFF. The DNA for the CDR3 is TGCAGCGTTCCCGGGACTAGCGGGTTGTCCTACAATGAGCAGTTCTTC.

V gene TRBV15 combines with J gene TRBJ2-1, with TRBD2 identical over 7 bases. The length of the CDR3 is 17 residues. Trimming at V came to 3 bases and at J to 4 bases, leaving 12 bases not matched to a gene. Per the germline V gene, CDR1 is LNHNV and CDR2 is YYDKDF (reference sequence). CDR3 bases: TGTGCCACCAGCAGTTATGATAAGCGGGGCCCTTACAATGAGCAGTTCTTC. This gives the protein CATSSYDKRGPYNEQFF.

This chain's CDR3 is CASGREGMEEQYF. CDR3 coding DNA: TGTGCCAGCGGGCGGGAGGGCATGGAGGAGCAGTACTTC. The gene calls are TRBV2 and TRBJ2-7, with TRBD2 matching 9 bases. Germline V gene data show CDR1 as SNHLY and CDR2 as FYNNEI. This CDR3 comprises 13 residues. With 8 bases clipped from V and 7 bases from J, the junction kept 9 bases outside the gene matches.

This clone showed up just once. The CDR3 protein is CASSQINRGDETQYF. CDR3 DNA: TGCGCCAGCAGCCAAATTAACAGGGGCGACGAGACCCAGTACTTC. The chain recombines TRBV4-3 with TRBJ2-5, with 7 bases that match TRBD1. Trimming took 2 bases from V and 5 from J; bases not matched to a gene: 8. The CDR3 contains 15 residues. The germline V gene encodes CDR1 LGHNA and CDR2 YSLEER.